Below are 10 T cell receptor beta chains sequenced from a single sample in a study of T cell repertoires in cytomegalovirus infection (dated by TCRdb to about 2019). TCRdb shows the sequencer as Illumina HiSeq 1500. TCRdb took the public reads, trimmed them with fastp at Q25, ran MiXCR for clone calling and kept in-frame beta chains. Merged by CDR3 protein, the rows form single entries marked with the most common genes and DNA. This sample has roughly 200,000 distinct CDR3 sequences in its table, and 15% to 20% of those were observed once. The top ten clones comprise 20% to 25% of the sample. The sequencing sample was made of CD8+ T cells from PBMCs. The source of these receptors is a human donor in good health (CMV status not recorded). Some clones in this sample may be carry-over from other donors' samples.

The chain uses TRBV7-8 and TRBJ2-5, with D tentatively TRBD2 (5 bases). The CDR3 totals 15 residues. Germline V gene lookup returns CDR1 SGHVS and CDR2 FQNEAQ. Trimming removed 2 bases from V and 2 bases from J, with 12 bases in between. The CDR3 bases are TGTGCCAGCAGCTTATCCGGCGGAGGTCAAGAGACCCAGTACTTC. It yields the protein CASSLSGGGQETQYF.

This clonotype was counted ten times or more. CDR3 residues: CASSLRLAGEAYNEQFF. Here the CDR3 DNA reads TGTGCCAGCAGCCTTCGACTAGCGGGGGAGGCCTACAATGAGCAGTTCTTC. V and J are TRBV7-2 and TRBJ2-1; 12 positions agree with TRBD2. V lost 5 bases and J lost 2; bases outside the gene matches: 7. The germline CDR1 and CDR2 sequences are SGHTA and FQGNSA. The CDR3 covers 17 residues.

The V call is TRBV7-9, the J call TRBJ1-3; D perhaps matches TRBD1 (6 bases). V shed 0 bases and J shed 0 bases, with 12 bases lying between them. Germline CDR1 and CDR2: SEHNR and FQNEAQ (reference sequence). The CDR3 covers 17 residues. CDR3 residues: CASSLASGQSSGNTIYF. The CDR3 coding sequence is TGTGCCAGCAGCTTAGCGTCAGGACAGAGCTCTGGAAACACCATATATTTT.

This chain connects TRBV20-1 to TRBJ1-2, with D unresolved. CDR3 length: 16 amino acids. Germline V gene data show CDR1 as DFQATT and CDR2 as SNEGSKA (reference sequence). The V end was cut by 0 bases, the J end by 2 bases, with 16 bases between. The CDR3 sequence: CSARDASGDPNYGYTF. For the CDR3, the DNA is TGCAGTGCTAGAGATGCTTCAGGAGATCCCAACTATGGCTACACCTTC.

This clonotype was counted between two and nine times. V is TRBV7-2 and J is TRBJ2-7; 10 bases are a match to TRBD1. The CDR3 is 15 residues long. V lost 5 bases, J lost 5 bases, and 9 bases stayed unmatched. Germline-derived CDR1 and CDR2 are SGHTA and FQGNSA. The CDR3 DNA reads TGTGCCAGCAGCACCCGGGACAGGGGACGGGACGAGCAGTACTTC. It codes for CASSTRDRGRDEQYF.

The rearrangement joins TRBV7-6 to TRBJ1-3; D ambiguous. CDR1 and CDR2 from the germline V gene are SGHVS and FNYEAQ. The CDR3 contains 15 residues. The V gene lost 5 bases and the J gene lost 2 bases, with 13 bases spanning the gap. The chain's CDR3 is CASSIQGGPGNTIYF. CDR3 DNA sequence: TGTGCCAGCAGCATTCAAGGAGGACCTGGAAACACCATATATTTT.

The J gene is TRBJ1-6, the V gene TRBV7-2, with no clear D. Trimming shortened V by 0 bases and J by 3 bases, and 9 bases separated the two germline ends. The germline CDR1 and CDR2 sequences are SGHTA and FQGNSA. This CDR3 has 16 amino acids. CDR3 DNA: TGTGCCAGCAGCTTAGCCGGCAGATACTATAATTCACCCCTCCACTTT. Translated, it gives CASSLAGRYYNSPLHF.

This clonotype was counted only a few times. V and J are TRBV20-1 and TRBJ1-2; D is ambiguous. Germline V CDR1 and CDR2: DFQATT, SNEGSKA (reference sequence). The CDR3 sequence is 14 residues long. V lost 5 bases, J lost 2 bases, and 15 bases lay in between. CDR3 bases: TGCAGTGCTTTCAGAAGGGCAAAAAACTATGGCTACACCTTC. Its translation is CSAFRRAKNYGYTF.

This clonotype came up a few times. The chain has TRBV27 and TRBJ1-1; the D is unclear. The V gene lost 3 bases and the J gene lost 4 bases, with 9 bases spanning the gap. CDR1 is MNHEY, CDR2 SMNVEV, per germline (reference sequence). CDR3 size: 13 residues. The CDR3 coding sequence is TGTGCCAGCAGTTTTGGGGAGGGCACTGAAGCTTTCTTT. It is translated as CASSFGEGTEAFF.

V and J are TRBV7-6 and TRBJ1-5, with 7 bases identical to TRBD1. V lost 5 bases, J lost 11 bases, and 3 bases stayed unmatched. This CDR3 is 11 amino acids long. Germline V gene lookup returns CDR1 SGHVS and CDR2 FNYEAQ. CDR3 bases: TGTGCCAGCAGCAAAGACAGGGCCCAGCATTTT. Protein: CASSKDRAQHF.